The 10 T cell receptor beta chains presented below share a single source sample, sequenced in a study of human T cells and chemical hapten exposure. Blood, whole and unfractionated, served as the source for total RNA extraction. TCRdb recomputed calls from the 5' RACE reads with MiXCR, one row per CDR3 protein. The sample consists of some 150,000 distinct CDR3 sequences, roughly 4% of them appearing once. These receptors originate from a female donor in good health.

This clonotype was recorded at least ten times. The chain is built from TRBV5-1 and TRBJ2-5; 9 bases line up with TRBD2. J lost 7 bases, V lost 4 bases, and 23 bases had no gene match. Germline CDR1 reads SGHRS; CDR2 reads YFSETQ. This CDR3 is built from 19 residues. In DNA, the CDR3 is TGCGCCAGCAGCAATGACTGGAATTGGCTAGCGGGGTCGTCAACGACCCAGTACTTC. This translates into CASSNDWNWLAGSSTTQYF.

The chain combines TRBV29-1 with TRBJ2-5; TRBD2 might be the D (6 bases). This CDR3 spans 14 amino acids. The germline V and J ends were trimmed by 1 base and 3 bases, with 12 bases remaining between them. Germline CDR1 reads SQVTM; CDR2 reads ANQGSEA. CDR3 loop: CSVEGRGGKETQYF. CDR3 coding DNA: TGCAGCGTTGAAGGTCGGGGAGGTAAAGAGACCCAGTACTTC. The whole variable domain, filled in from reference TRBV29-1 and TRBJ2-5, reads SAVISQKPSRDICQRGTSLTIQCQVDSQVTMMFWYRQQPGQSLTLIATANQGSEATYESGFVIDKFPISRPNLTFSTLTVSNMSPEDSSIYLCSVEGRGGKETQYFGPGTRLLVL.

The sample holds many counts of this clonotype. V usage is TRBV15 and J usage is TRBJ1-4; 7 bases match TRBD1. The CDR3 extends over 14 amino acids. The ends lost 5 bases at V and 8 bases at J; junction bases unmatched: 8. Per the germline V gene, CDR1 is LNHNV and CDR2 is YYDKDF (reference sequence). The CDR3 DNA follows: TGTGCCACCAGCGGGAGGACAGGTGACGAAAAACTGTTTTTT. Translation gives CATSGRTGDEKLFF.

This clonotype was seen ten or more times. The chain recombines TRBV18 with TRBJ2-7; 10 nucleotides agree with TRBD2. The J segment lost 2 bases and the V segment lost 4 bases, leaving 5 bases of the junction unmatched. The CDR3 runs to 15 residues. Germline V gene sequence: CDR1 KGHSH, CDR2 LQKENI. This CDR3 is CASSRGSGGTYEQYF. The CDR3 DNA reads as TGTGCCAGCTCACGGGGTAGCGGGGGGACCTACGAGCAGTACTTC.

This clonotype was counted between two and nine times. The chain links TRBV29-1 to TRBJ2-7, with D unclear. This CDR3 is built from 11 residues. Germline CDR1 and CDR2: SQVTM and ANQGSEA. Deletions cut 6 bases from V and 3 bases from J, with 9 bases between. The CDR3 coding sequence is TGCAGCGTAGTCGTCGTCTACGAGCAGTACTTC. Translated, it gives CSVVVVYEQYF.

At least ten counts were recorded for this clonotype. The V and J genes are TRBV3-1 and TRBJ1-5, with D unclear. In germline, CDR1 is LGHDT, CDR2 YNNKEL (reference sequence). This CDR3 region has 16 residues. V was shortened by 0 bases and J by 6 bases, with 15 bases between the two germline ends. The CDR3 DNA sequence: TGTGCCAGCAGCCAAGATGGGCCATTCGGGAGTCAGCCCCAGCATTTT. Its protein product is CASSQDGPFGSQPQHF.

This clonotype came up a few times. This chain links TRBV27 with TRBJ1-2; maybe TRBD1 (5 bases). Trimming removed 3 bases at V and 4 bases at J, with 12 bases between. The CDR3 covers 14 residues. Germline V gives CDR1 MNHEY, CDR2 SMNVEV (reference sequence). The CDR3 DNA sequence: TGTGCCAGCAGTTTCTCGGGGGGAACCTATGGCTACACCTTC. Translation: CASSFSGGTYGYTF.

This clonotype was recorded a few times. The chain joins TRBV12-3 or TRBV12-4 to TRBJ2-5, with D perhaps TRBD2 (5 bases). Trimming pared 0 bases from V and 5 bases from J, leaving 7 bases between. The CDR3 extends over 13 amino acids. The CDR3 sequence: CASSLAEAETQYF. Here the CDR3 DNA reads TGTGCCAGCAGTTTAGCGGAGGCTGAGACCCAGTACTTC.

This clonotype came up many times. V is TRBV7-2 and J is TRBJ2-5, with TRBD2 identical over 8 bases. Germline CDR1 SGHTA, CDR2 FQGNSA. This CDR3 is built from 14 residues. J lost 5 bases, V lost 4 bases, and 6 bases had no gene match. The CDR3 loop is CASSSRGGMETQYF. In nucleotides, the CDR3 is TGTGCCAGCAGCTCCCGGGGGGGTATGGAGACCCAGTACTTC.

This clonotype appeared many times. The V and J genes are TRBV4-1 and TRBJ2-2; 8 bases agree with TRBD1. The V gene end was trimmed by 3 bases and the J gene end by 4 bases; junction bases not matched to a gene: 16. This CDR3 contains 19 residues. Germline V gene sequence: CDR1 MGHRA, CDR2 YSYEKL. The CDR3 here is CASSHRTRDRLIGTGELFF. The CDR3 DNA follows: TGCGCCAGCAGCCATCGCACCCGGGACAGGTTGATAGGCACCGGGGAGCTGTTTTTT.